The 25 T cell receptor beta chains below were found in one sample sequenced in a study of CD8 T cells in Susac syndrome. A quantity of about 0.45 to 1 ug RNA underwent reverse transcription using random hexamers. In TCRdb, the immunoSEQ multiplex PCR reads were re-called with MiXCR into one record per CDR3 protein. The sample records about 120,000 distinct CDR3 sequences, 80% to 95% being singletons. The source material was CD4+ T cells from PBMCs. The receptor source for this set is a human donor in good health.

The chain employs TRBV7-6 and TRBJ2-2, with TRBD2 matching 9 bases. With 5 bases clipped from V and 8 bases from J, the junction kept 6 bases outside the gene matches. The CDR3 runs 14 residues. Germline CDR1 is SGHVS and CDR2 is FNYEAQ. CDR3 bases: TGTGCCAGCAGCCAGCTAGCGGGACAAGGGGAGCTGTTTTTT. Protein sequence: CASSQLAGQGELFF.

This clonotype was seen only a few times. The J gene is TRBJ2-5, the V gene TRBV7-2; TRBD1 is a possible D gene (6 bases). V lost 5 bases, J lost 5 bases, and 18 bases lay in between. The CDR3 covers 15 residues. Germline CDR1 and CDR2: SGHTA and FQGNSA. CDR3 region: CASSPQGRRTETQYF. CDR3 coding DNA: TGTGCCAGCAGCCCACAGGGCCGAAGGACGGAGACCCAGTACTTC.

The table lists this clonotype with a count of one. The chain recombines TRBV7-2 with TRBJ1-3; D remains ambiguous. This CDR3 region has 16 residues. The germline CDR1 and CDR2 sequences are SGHTA and FQGNSA. The ends were cut back, 0 bases at V and 1 base at J, with 10 bases in the middle. CDR3 region: CASSLARQLSGNTIYF. The CDR3 DNA sequence: TGTGCCAGCAGCTTAGCGAGGCAGTTATCTGGAAACACCATATATTTT.

The gene calls are TRBV5-4 and TRBJ2-5; D gene ambiguous. Looked up from germline, CDR1 is SGHNT and CDR2 is YYREEE (reference sequence). The CDR3 sequence is 13 residues long. V was trimmed by 4 bases and J by 2 bases, leaving 9 bases between them. The DNA of the CDR3 is TGTGCCAGCAGCCCAGAACTACAAGAGACCCAGTACTTC. Translation gives CASSPELQETQYF.

The V gene is TRBV6-5, the J gene TRBJ1-1; D uncertain. The germline V gene encodes CDR1 MNHEY and CDR2 SVGAGI. V lost 6 bases and J 1 base, leaving 9 bases between the germline ends. The CDR3 sequence is 13 residues long. DNA of the CDR3: TGTGCCAGCAGCCCTTCGGGGAACACTGAAGCTTTCTTT. Its protein is CASSPSGNTEAFF.

The rearrangement joins TRBV20-1 to TRBJ1-6, with TRBD1 matching 9 bases. The CDR3 has 14 residues. The ends lost 5 bases at V and 10 bases at J; junction bases unmatched: 9. Germline V gene lookup returns CDR1 DFQATT and CDR2 SNEGSKA (reference sequence). The CDR3 spells CSAPVRQGGSPLHF. In DNA form, the CDR3 reads TGCAGTGCTCCTGTGAGACAGGGGGGATCACCCCTCCACTTT.

J is TRBJ2-7 and V is TRBV5-1; possible D gene TRBD1, 6 bases. Germline V gene sequence: CDR1 SGHRS, CDR2 YFSETQ. CDR3 length equals 16 residues. V was shortened by 0 bases and J by 0 bases, with 13 bases between the two germline ends. This CDR3 reads CASSLAGQGSSYEQYF. In nucleotides, the CDR3 is TGCGCCAGCAGCTTGGCCGGGCAGGGGAGCTCCTACGAGCAGTACTTC. The full variable domain, rest sourced from reference TRBV5-1 and TRBJ2-7, is KAGVTQTPRYLIKTRGQQVTLSCSPISGHRSVSWYQQTPGQGLQFLFEYFSETQRNKGNFPGRFSGRQFSNSRSEMNVSTLELGDSALYLCASSLAGQGSSYEQYFGPGTRLTVT.

The chain carries TRBV7-2 and TRBJ2-1, with TRBD2 matching 10 bases. Looked up from germline, CDR1 is SGHTA and CDR2 is FQGNSA. V gave up 2 bases and J gave up 8 bases; unmatched junction bases: 6. The CDR3 runs 15 residues. Here the CDR3 DNA reads TGTGCCAGCAGCTTAAGGCTAGCGGGGGCGGATGAGCAGTTCTTC. This sequence encodes CASSLRLAGADEQFF.

J is TRBJ2-7 and V is TRBV7-2; 8 bases line up with TRBD1. This CDR3 comprises 15 residues. The germline V gene has CDR1 SGHTA and CDR2 FQGNSA. V trimming: 5 bases; J trimming: 1 base; junction bases outside the gene matches: 7. CDR3 sequence reads: CASSLRQGHSYEQYF. The CDR3 region has the DNA TGTGCCAGCAGCCTGCGACAGGGGCATTCCTACGAGCAGTACTTC.

The chain recombines TRBV3-1 with TRBJ1-5, with TRBD1 matching over 7 bases. CDR1 and CDR2 from the germline V gene are LGHDT and YNNKEL (reference sequence). V was clipped by 2 bases and J by 6 bases; unmatched bases: 7. CDR3 length: 15 residues. This CDR3 is CASSQRQGPSQPQHF. The CDR3, as DNA: TGTGCCAGCAGCCAACGACAGGGTCCCAGTCAGCCCCAGCATTTT.

The chain uses TRBV10-3 and TRBJ2-5, with D uncertain. This CDR3 is 12 amino acids long. Germline assignment: CDR1 ENHRY and CDR2 SYGVKD. V lost 8 bases and J lost 5, with 12 bases in between. CDR3 in amino acids: CAIGPEPETQYF. CDR3 DNA: TGTGCCATCGGACCCGAGCCGGAGACCCAGTACTTC.

The chain joins TRBV6-1 to TRBJ2-4; maybe TRBD1 (6 bases). V gave up 1 base and J gave up 8 bases, with 12 bases separating them. This CDR3 is 14 amino acids long. Per the germline V gene, CDR1 is MNHNS and CDR2 is SASEGT. CDR3 in amino acids: CASSEGQGWDIQYF. For the CDR3, the DNA is TGTGCCAGCAGTGAAGGGCAGGGGTGGGACATTCAGTACTTC.

This chain uses TRBV5-1 with TRBJ2-1; 8 bases are a match to TRBD1. Germline-derived CDR1 and CDR2 are SGHRS and YFSETQ. The ends lost 4 bases at V and 7 bases at J; junction bases unmatched: 10. The CDR3 length is 15 residues. CDR3 DNA sequence: TGCGCCAGCAGCATCGGGACAGGCCAGGTGAATGAGCAGTTCTTC. Amino acids: CASSIGTGQVNEQFF.

This chain uses TRBV7-2 with TRBJ1-1; 10 positions agree with TRBD1. V trimming: 1 base; J trimming: 10 bases; junction bases outside the gene matches: 3. Germline V lookup: CDR1 SGHTA, CDR2 FQGNSA. The CDR3 length is 13 residues. In DNA form, the CDR3 reads TGTGCCAGCAGCTTAGTGGACAGGGGGTCAGCTTTCTTT. Protein product: CASSLVDRGSAFF. Together with reference TRBV7-2 and TRBJ1-1, the CDR3 gives the full variable domain: GAGVSQSPSNKVTEKGKDVELRCDPISGHTALYWYRQSLGQGLEFLIYFQGNSAPDKSGLPSDRFSAERTGGSVSTLTIQRTQQEDSAVYLCASSLVDRGSAFFGQGTRLTVV.

This clonotype has a handful of counts. CDR3 in DNA: TGTGCCAGTAGCGGACAGTTGAACACTGAAGCTTTCTTT. Protein product: CASSGQLNTEAFF. The V gene is TRBV19, the J gene TRBJ1-1, with D perhaps TRBD1 (6 bases). Germline CDR1 LNHDA, CDR2 SQIVND (reference sequence). The CDR3 spans 13 residues. V lost 6 bases, J lost 0 bases, and 8 bases lay in between.

The chain employs TRBV28 and TRBJ1-2; D is uncertain. The CDR3 spans 14 residues. Germline V CDR1 and CDR2: MDHEN, SYDVKM. With 2 bases removed from V and 3 bases from J, the gap between germline ends came to 10 bases. The DNA for the CDR3 is TGTGCCAGCAGTTTACTCGCGGGTCACTATGGCTACACCTTC. Its translation is CASSLLAGHYGYTF.

As DNA, the CDR3 is TGTGCCAGCAGCTTGACTAGCGGGGGTGAGCAGTTCTTC. Amino acids: CASSLTSGGEQFF. The chain recombines TRBV7-3 with TRBJ2-1; 12 positions match TRBD2. J was trimmed by 9 bases and V by 3 bases; bases with no gene match: 0. This CDR3 is 13 amino acids long. Germline CDR1 SGHTA, CDR2 FQGTGA.

J is TRBJ1-1 and V is TRBV3-1, with 10 bases lining up with TRBD1. With 4 bases clipped from V and 5 bases from J, the junction kept 7 bases outside the gene matches. This CDR3 has 15 amino acids. Germline CDR1 is LGHDT and CDR2 is YNNKEL (reference sequence). The DNA for the CDR3 is TGTGCCAGCAGCCCTCGGACAGGGGGTGATACTGAAGCTTTCTTT. Its translation: CASSPRTGGDTEAFF.

V usage is TRBV11-2 and J usage is TRBJ1-6; 8 positions agree with TRBD1. J lost 8 bases, V lost 5 bases, and 8 bases had no gene match. The V gene's germline CDR1 is SGHAT and CDR2 FQNNGV. CDR3 length: 15 residues. In DNA form, the CDR3 reads TGTGCCAGCAGCCGGACAGGGCTGAGGGATTCACCCCTCCACTTT. Translating it yields CASSRTGLRDSPLHF.

The CDR3 sequence: CSATSGTEISTEAFF. CDR3 nucleotides: TGCAGTGCCACGAGCGGGACAGAGATATCAACTGAAGCTTTCTTT. The chain uses TRBV20-1 and TRBJ1-1; 7 bases map to TRBD1. CDR3 length: 15 amino acids. Trimming cost V 6 bases and J 5 bases; bases outside gene matches: 15. Looked up from germline, CDR1 is DFQATT and CDR2 is SNEGSKA (reference sequence).

The V and J genes are TRBV25-1 and TRBJ2-7, with D unclear. The CDR3 totals 12 residues. V lost 5 bases, J lost 0 bases, and 5 bases lay in between. CDR1 and CDR2 (germline): MGHDK, SYGVNS. CDR3 protein: CASSPYSYEQYF. For the CDR3, the DNA is TGTGCCAGCAGTCCCTACTCCTACGAGCAGTACTTC.

CDR3 amino acids: CASSNYLGWARYGYTF. CDR3 nucleotide sequence: TGTGCCAGCAGCAACTACCTGGGGTGGGCGCGGTATGGCTACACCTTC. The chain recombines TRBV7-2 with TRBJ1-2; no clear D gene. The CDR3 has 16 residues. Trimming removed 5 bases at V and 5 bases at J, with 21 bases between. The V gene's germline CDR1 is SGHTA and CDR2 FQGNSA. The whole variable domain, filled in from reference TRBV7-2 and TRBJ1-2, reads GAGVSQSPSNKVTEKGKDVELRCDPISGHTALYWYRQSLGQGLEFLIYFQGNSAPDKSGLPSDRFSAERTGGSVSTLTIQRTQQEDSAVYLCASSNYLGWARYGYTFGSGTRLTVV.

This rearrangement joins TRBV7-8 to TRBJ1-2; 7 positions match TRBD1. The germline V gene has CDR1 SGHVS and CDR2 FQNEAQ. V gave up 5 bases and J gave up 4 bases; unmatched junction bases: 13. The CDR3 length is 16 residues. The CDR3 reads CASSRTGAGDAYGYTF. CDR3 sequence (DNA): TGTGCCAGCAGCCGAACAGGGGCAGGGGACGCCTATGGCTACACCTTC.

J is TRBJ1-3 and V is TRBV5-4; 9 bases map to TRBD1. V dropped 4 bases and J dropped 2; count of bases not matched to a gene: 7. The CDR3 runs 16 residues. Germline V gene sequence: CDR1 SGHNT, CDR2 YYREEE (reference sequence). The CDR3 here is CASSGPGQGTGNTIYF. The CDR3 nucleotides are TGTGCCAGCAGCGGGCCGGGACAGGGCACTGGAAACACCATATATTTT. The entire variable domain, with the rest obtained from reference TRBV5-4 and TRBJ1-3, is as follows: ETGVTQSPTHLIKTRGQQVTLRCSSQSGHNTVSWYQQALGQGPQFIFQYYREEENGRGNFPPRFSGLQFPNYSSELNVNALELDDSALYLCASSGPGQGTGNTIYFGEGSWLTVV.

The rearrangement uses TRBV29-1 and TRBJ2-1; 9 nucleotides line up with TRBD2. Losses at the gene ends were 0 bases for V and 3 bases for J; bases not matched to a gene: 6. Germline loops: CDR1 SQVTM, CDR2 ANQGSEA. The CDR3 runs 16 residues. The CDR3, as DNA: TGCAGCGTTGAAGATCCTCGGCGGGGGGGCTACAATGAGCAGTTCTTC. Translated, it gives CSVEDPRRGGYNEQFF.